The present T cell receptor (beta chain) was sequenced within a study of CD8 T cells in Susac syndrome. Study-wide points: The authors acknowledged that their TCR sequencing and HLA analysis involved a relatively small number of individuals.

Sequencing targeted TCR beta in blood CD8+ and CD4+ T cells. The multiple sclerosis controls consisted of treatment-naive patients with relapsing-remitting disease, either stable or active. A note on this clonotype: The antigen is undetermined.

It was with random hexamers that about 0.45 to 1 ug RNA was reverse transcribed. MiXCR, applied by TCRdb to the immunoSEQ multiplex PCR reads, yields one record per CDR3 protein. Seen here are around 120,000 distinct CDR3 sequences, 90% to 95% observed once, and the top ten hold about 0.09%. V was pared by 0 bases and J by 0 bases, with 11 bases between. This CDR3 has 16 residues. Germline lookup yields CDR1 SGHRS and CDR2 YFSETQ. This sequence joins TRBV5-1 and TRBJ2-3; D gene unclear. Sequencing input: CD4+ T cells from PBMCs. The sequence came from a human donor with multiple sclerosis. The CDR3 nucleotides read TGCGCCAGCAGCTTGGTGGGCGACGCGAGCACAGATACGCAGTATTTT. Translated, it gives CASSLVGDASTDTQYF. Combining the CDR3 with reference TRBV5-1 and TRBJ2-3 gives the whole variable domain KAGVTQTPRYLIKTRGQQVTLSCSPISGHRSVSWYQQTPGQGLQFLFEYFSETQRNKGNFPGRFSGRQFSNSRSEMNVSTLELGDSALYLCASSLVGDASTDTQYFGPGTRLTVL.